The sample holds one count of the clone carrying this T cell receptor beta chain. Its antigen is undetermined. The CDR3 runs 14 residues. V lost 2 bases, J lost 8 bases, and 6 bases stayed unmatched. Germline values: CDR1 SGHRS, CDR2 YFSETQ. This entry comes from a study of cytomegalovirus exposure and HLA in healthy donors. Study as a whole: In a later analysis, it was reported that the approximately 120 validation repertoires had been produced on the same platform as the roughly 610 repertoires belonging to the first cohort. General study results and limits: Many donors carried some public TCRs, although rarity characterized most TCR sequences.

The 120-subject validation cohort, separate from the approximately 670-subject first cohort, included the donors. Measured with immunoSEQ multiplex PCR; TCRdb has only the in-frame clones, and not every one. Found here are hundreds of thousands of clones, over 70% of them singletons; the top ten hold roughly 13%. Sequences were obtained from PBMCs. The J gene is TRBJ1-4, the V gene TRBV5-1; 7 nucleotides match TRBD1. The receptor was isolated from a woman aged 25-40 years in good health and CMV-seropositive. CDR3 sequence: CASSFEGAREKLFF. CDR3 sequence (DNA): TGCGCCAGCAGCTTTGAGGGGGCGCGAGAAAAACTGTTTTTT.